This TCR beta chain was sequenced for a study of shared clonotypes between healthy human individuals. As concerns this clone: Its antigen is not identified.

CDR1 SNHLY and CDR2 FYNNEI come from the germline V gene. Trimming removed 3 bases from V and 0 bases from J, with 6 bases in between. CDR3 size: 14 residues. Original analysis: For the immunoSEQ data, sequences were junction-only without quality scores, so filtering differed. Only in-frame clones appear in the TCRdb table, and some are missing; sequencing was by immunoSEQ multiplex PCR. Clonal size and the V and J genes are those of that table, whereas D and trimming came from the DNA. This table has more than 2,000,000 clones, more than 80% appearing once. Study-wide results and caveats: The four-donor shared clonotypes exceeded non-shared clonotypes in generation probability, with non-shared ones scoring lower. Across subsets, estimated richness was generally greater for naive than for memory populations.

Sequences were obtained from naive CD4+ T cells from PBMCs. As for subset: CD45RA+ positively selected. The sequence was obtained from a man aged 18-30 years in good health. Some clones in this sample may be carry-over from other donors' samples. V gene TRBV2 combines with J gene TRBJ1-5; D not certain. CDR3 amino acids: CASSDLNSNQPQHF. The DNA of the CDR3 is TGTGCCAGCAGTGATCTAAATAGCAATCAGCCCCAGCATTTT.